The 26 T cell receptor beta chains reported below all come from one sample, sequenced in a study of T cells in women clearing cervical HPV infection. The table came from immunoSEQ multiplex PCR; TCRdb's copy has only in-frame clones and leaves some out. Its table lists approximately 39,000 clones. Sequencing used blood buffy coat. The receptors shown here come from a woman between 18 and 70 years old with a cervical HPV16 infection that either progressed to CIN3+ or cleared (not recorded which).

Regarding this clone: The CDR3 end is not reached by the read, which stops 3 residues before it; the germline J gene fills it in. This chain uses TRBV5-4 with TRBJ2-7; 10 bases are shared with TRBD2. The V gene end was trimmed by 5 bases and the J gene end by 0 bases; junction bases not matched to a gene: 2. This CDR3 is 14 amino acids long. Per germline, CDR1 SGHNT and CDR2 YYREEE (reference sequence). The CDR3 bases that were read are TGTGCCAGCAGTATAGCGGGGGGCTCCTACGAG. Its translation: CASSIAGGSYE. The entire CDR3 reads CASSIAGGSYEQYF.

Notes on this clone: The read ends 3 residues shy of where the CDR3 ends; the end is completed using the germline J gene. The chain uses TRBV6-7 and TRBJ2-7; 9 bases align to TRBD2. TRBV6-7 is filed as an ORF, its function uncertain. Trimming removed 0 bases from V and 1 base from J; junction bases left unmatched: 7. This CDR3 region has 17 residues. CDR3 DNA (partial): TGTGCCAGCAGTTACTCGATCCAAACTAGCGGGTCCTACGAG. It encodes CASSYSIQTSGSYE. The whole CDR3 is CASSYSIQTSGSYEQYF.

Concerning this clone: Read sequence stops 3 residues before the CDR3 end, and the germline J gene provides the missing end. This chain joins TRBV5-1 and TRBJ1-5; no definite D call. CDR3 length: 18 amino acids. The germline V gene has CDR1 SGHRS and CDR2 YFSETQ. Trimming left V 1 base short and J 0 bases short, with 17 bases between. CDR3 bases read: TGCGCCAGCAGCTTGTATAAGTCCTGGGCAGTTAGCAATCAGCCC. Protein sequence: CASSLYKSWAVSNQP. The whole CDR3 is CASSLYKSWAVSNQPQHF. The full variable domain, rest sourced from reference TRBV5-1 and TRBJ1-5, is KAGVTQTPRYLIKTRGQQVTLSCSPISGHRSVSWYQQTPGQGLQFLFEYFSETQRNKGNFPGRFSGRQFSNSRSEMNVSTLELGDSALYLCASSLYKSWAVSNQPQHFGDGTRLSIL.

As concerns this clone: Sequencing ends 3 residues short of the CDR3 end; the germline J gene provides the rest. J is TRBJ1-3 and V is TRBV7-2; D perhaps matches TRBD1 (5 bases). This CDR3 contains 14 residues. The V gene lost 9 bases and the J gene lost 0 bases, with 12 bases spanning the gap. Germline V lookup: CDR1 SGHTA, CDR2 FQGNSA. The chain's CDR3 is CASRTGGSGNTIYF. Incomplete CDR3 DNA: TGTGCCAGTCGGACGGGGGGCTCTGGAAACACC.

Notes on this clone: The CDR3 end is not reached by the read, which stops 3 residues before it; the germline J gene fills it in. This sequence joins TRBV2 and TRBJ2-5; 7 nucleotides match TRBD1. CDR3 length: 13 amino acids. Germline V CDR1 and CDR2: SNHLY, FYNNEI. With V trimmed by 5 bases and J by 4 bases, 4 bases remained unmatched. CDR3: CASSRQGPETQYF. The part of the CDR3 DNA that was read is TGTGCCAGCAGTAGACAGGGTCCAGAGACC.

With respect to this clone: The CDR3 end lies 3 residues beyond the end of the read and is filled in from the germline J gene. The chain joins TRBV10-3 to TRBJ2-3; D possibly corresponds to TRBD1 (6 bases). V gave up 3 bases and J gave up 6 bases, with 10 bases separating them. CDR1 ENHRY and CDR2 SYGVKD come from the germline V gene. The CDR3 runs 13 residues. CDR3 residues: CAISDTGLDTQYF. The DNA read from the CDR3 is TGTGCCATCAGTGATACAGGGTTGGATACG.

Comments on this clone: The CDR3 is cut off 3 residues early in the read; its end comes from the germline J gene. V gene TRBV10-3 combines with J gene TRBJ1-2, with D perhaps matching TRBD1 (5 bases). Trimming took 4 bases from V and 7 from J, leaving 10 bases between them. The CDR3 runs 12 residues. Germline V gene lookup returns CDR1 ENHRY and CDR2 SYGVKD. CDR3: CAISVGGGGYTF. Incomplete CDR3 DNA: TGTGCCATCAGTGTCGGGGGTGGTGGC.

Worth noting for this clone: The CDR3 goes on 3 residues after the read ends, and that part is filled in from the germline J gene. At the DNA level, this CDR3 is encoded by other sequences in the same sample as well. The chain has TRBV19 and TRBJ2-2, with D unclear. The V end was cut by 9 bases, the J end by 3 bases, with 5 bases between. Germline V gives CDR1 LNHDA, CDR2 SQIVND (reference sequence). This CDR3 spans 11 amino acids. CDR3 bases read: TGTGCCAGCCGGGACACCGGGGAG. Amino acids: CASRDTGE. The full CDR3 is CASRDTGELFF.

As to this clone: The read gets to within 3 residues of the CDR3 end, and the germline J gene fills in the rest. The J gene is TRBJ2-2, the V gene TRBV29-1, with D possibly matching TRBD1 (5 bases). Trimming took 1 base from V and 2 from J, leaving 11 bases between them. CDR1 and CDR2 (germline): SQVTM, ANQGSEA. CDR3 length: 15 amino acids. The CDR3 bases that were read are TGCAGCGTTGAAGCCAGCGACAGTAACACCGGGGAG. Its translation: CSVEASDSNTGE. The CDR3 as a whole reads CSVEASDSNTGELFF.

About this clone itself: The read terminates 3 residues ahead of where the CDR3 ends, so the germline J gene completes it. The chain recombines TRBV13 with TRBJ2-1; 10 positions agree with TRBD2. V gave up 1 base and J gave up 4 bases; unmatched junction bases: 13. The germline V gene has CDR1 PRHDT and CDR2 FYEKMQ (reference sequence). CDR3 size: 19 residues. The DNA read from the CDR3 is TGTGCCAGCAGCTTAGTGGCTAGCGGGAGACCCTCGAGGTACAATGAG. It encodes CASSLVASGRPSRYNE. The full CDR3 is CASSLVASGRPSRYNEQFF. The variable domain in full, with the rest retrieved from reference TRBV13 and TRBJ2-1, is AAGVIQSPRHLIKEKRETATLKCYPIPRHDTVYWYQQGPGQDPQFLISFYEKMQSDKGSIPDRFSAQQFSDYHSELNMSSLELGDSALYFCASSLVASGRPSRYNEQFFGPGTRLTVL.

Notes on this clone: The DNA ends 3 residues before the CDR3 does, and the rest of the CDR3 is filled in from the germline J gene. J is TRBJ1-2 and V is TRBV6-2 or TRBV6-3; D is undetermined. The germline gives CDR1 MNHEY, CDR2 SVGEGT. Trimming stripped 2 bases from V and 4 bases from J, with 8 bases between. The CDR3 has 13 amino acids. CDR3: CASSYQVGYGYTF. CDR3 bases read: TGTGCCAGCAGTTACCAAGTCGGCTATGGC.

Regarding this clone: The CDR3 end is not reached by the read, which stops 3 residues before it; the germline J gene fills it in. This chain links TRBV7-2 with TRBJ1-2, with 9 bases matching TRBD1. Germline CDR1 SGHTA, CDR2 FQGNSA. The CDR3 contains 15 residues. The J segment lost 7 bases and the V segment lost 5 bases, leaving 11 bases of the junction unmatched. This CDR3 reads CASSTRQGDSTGYTF. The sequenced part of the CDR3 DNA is TGTGCCAGCAGCACCCGACAGGGGGATTCGACTGGC.

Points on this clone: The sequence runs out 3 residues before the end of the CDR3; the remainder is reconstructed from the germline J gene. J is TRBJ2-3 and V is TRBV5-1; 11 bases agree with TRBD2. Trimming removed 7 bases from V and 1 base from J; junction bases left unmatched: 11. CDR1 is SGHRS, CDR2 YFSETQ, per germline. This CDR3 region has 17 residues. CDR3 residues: CASASSGGRTRTDTQYF. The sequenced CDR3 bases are TGCGCCAGCGCATCTAGCGGGGGGAGGACGCGCACAGATACG.

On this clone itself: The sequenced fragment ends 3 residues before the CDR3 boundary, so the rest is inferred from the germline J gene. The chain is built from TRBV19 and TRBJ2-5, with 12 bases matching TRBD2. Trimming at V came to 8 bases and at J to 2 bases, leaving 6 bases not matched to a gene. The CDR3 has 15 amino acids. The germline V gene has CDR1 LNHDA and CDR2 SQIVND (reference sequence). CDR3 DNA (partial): TGTGCCAGTTCAAGACTAGCGGGGGTACAAGAGACC. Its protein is CASSRLAGVQET. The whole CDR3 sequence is CASSRLAGVQETQYF.

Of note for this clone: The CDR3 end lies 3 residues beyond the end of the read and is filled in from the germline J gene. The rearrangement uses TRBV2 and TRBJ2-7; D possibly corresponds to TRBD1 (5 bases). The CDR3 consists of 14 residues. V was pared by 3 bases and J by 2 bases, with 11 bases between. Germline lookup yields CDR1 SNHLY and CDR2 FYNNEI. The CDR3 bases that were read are TGTGCCAGCAGTGACCCAGGGAAAACCTACGAG. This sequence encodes CASSDPGKTYE. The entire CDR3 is CASSDPGKTYEQYF.

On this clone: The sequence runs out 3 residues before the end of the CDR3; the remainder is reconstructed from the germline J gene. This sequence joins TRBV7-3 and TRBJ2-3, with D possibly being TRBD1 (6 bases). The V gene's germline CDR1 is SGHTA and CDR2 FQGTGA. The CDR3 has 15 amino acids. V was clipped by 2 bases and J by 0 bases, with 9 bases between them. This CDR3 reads CASSLGTTSTDTQYF. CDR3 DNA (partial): TGTGCCAGCAGCTTAGGGACAACTAGCACAGATACG. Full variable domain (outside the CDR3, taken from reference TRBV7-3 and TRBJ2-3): GAGVSQTPSNKVTEKGKYVELRCDPISGHTALYWYRQSLGQGPEFLIYFQGTGAADDSGLPNDRFFAVRPEGSVSTLKIQRTERGDSAVYLCASSLGTTSTDTQYFGPGTRLTVL.

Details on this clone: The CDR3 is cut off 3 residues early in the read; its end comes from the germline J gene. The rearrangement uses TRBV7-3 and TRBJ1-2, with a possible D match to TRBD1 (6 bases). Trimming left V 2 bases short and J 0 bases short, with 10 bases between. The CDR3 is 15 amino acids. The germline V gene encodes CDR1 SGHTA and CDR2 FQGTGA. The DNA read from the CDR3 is TGTGCCAGCAGCTTAGGAACAGGGCCTAACTATGGC. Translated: CASSLGTGPNYG. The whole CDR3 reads CASSLGTGPNYGYTF.

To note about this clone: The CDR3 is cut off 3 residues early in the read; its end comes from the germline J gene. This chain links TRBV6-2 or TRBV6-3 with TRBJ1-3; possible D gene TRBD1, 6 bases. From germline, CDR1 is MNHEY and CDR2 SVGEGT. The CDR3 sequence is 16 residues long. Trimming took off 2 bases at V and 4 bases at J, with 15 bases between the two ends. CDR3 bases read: TGTGCCAGCAGTTACAACTGGGACAAACAAGGAAACACC. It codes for CASSYNWDKQGNT. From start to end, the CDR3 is CASSYNWDKQGNTIYF.

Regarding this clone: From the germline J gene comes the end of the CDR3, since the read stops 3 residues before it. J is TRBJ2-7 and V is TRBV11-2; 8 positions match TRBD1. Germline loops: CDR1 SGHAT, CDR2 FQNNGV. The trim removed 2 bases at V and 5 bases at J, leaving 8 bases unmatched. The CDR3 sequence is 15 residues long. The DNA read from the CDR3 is TGTGCCAGCAGCTTAATGCGCAGGGGGCTTAACGAG. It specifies CASSLMRRGLNE. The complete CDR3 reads CASSLMRRGLNEQYF.

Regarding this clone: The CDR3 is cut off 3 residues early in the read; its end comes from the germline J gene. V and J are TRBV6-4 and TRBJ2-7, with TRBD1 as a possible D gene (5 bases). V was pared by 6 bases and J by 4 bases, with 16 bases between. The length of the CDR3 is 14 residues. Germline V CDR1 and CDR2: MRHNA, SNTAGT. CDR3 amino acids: CASRPTEVRYEQYF. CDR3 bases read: TGTGCCAGCAGGCCGACAGAGGTTCGTTACGAG.

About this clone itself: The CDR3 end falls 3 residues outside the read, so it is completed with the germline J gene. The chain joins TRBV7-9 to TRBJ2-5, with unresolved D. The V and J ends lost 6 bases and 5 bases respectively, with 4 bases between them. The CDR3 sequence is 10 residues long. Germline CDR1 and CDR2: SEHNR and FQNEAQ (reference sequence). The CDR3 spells CASRRETQYF. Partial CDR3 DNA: TGTGCCAGCAGGCGGGAGACC.

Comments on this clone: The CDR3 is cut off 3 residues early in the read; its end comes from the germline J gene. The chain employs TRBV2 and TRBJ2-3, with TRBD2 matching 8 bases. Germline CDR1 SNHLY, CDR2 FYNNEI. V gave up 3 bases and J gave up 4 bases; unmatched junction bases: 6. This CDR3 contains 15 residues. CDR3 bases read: TGTGCCAGCAGTGACTGGCGGGGGGACCCAGATACG. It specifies CASSDWRGDPDT. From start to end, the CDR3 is CASSDWRGDPDTQYF.

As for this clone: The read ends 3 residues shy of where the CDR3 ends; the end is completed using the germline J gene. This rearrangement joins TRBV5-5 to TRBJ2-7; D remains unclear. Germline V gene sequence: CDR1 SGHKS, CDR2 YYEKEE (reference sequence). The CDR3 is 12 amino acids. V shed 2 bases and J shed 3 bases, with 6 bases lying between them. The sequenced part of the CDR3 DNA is TGTGCCAGCAGCTTCCCAGACTACGAG. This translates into CASSFPDYE. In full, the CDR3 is CASSFPDYEQYF.

The CDR3 bases that were read are TGTGCCAGCAGCCCCAGTGGGGCCCCTGGCTATGGC. Protein sequence: CASSPSGAPGYG. The full CDR3 protein is CASSPSGAPGYGYTF. The chain has TRBV9 and TRBJ1-2; a weak D match, TRBD1 (5 bases). The CDR3 end is not reached by the read, which stops 3 residues before it; the germline J gene fills it in. V was trimmed by 4 bases and J by 4 bases, leaving 17 bases between them. This CDR3 comprises 15 residues. Germline-derived CDR1 and CDR2 are SGDLS and YYNGEE.

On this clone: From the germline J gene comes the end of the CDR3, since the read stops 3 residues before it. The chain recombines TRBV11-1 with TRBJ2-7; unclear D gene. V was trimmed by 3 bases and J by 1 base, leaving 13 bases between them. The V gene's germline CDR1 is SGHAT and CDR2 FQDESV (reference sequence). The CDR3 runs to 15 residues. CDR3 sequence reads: CASSFQPGFSYEQYF. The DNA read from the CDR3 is TGTGCCAGCAGCTTCCAGCCGGGTTTTTCCTACGAG.

The sequenced CDR3 bases are TGTGCCAGTAGGGAGAGGGGGGGTAAATCGGTGAACACTGAA. It specifies CASRERGGKSVNTE. The full CDR3 is CASRERGGKSVNTEAFF. J is TRBJ1-1 and V is TRBV19; D may be TRBD1 (6 bases). The DNA ends 3 residues before the CDR3 does, and the rest of the CDR3 is filled in from the germline J gene. This CDR3 has 17 amino acids. Trimming removed 6 bases from V and 0 bases from J, with 20 bases in between. The germline V gene has CDR1 LNHDA and CDR2 SQIVND (reference sequence). Drawing the rest from reference TRBV19 and TRBJ1-1, the complete variable domain is DGGITQSPKYLFRKEGQNVTLSCEQNLNHDAMYWYRQDPGQGLRLIYYSQIVNDFQKGDIAEGYSVSREKKESFPLTVTSAQKNPTAFYLCASRERGGKSVNTEAFFGQGTRLTVV.